What follows describes a single T cell receptor beta chain. Antigen specificity is unknown. The source of the sample is a study of cytotoxic CD8 clonotypes in ibrutinib-treated CLL. Study background: IGHV unmutated around 17; relapsed/refractory fewer than 13; treatment-naive over 14. Study results and limitations: At the start, clonality exceeded age-matched healthy donors and followed circulating CD8+ T-cell counts.

Assay: immunoSEQ multiplex PCR; the TCRdb copy retains only in-frame clones and omits some. This sample yields over 100,000 clones, of which roughly 60% are seen a single time; 37% belongs to the top ten. The CDR3 consists of 16 residues. The V gene lost 4 bases and the J gene lost 2 bases, with 18 bases spanning the gap. The germline CDR1 and CDR2 sequences are SQVTM and ANQGSEA. This specimen consisted of PBMCs, obtained after 24 months of ibrutinib treatment. The V gene is TRBV29-1, the J gene TRBJ2-1, with a weak D call TRBD1 (6 bases). This receptor was obtained from a human donor with chronic lymphocytic leukemia. The CDR3 region is CSVVPNWGLAYNEQFF. CDR3 sequence (DNA): TGCAGCGTTGTCCCTAATTGGGGGCTGGCCTACAATGAGCAGTTCTTC.